A single sample gave rise to the 26 T cell receptor beta chains below, sequenced in a study of blood T cell repertoires in COVID-19. The data were produced by immunoSEQ multiplex PCR, yet TCRdb's version contains in-frame clones alone and is incomplete. Of roughly 99,000 clones in the sample, 88% are singletons; the top ten hold 5.5% to 8%. Sequenced sample: peripheral blood. These receptors were obtained from a man in his forties or fifties with active or convalescent COVID-19.

This clone was seen a few times. V usage is TRBV3-1 (or the pseudogene TRBV3-2) and J usage is TRBJ2-7, with D tentatively TRBD2 (5 bases). Germline CDR1 is LGHDT and CDR2 is YNNKEL (reference sequence). This CDR3 region has 13 residues. Trimming pared 6 bases from V and 0 bases from J, leaving 9 bases between. CDR3 amino acids: CASRDWSSYEQYF. The CDR3 nucleotides are TGTGCCAGCAGGGACTGGAGCTCCTACGAGCAGTACTTC.

The V call is TRBV29-1, the J call TRBJ1-1; D may be TRBD1 (5 bases). CDR3 size: 11 residues. Germline assignment: CDR1 SQVTM and CDR2 ANQGSEA. Trimming cost V 7 bases and J 4 bases, with 10 bases left between them. CDR3 region: CSAGRGTEAFF. CDR3 sequence (DNA): TGCAGCGCGGGACGGGGCACTGAAGCTTTCTTT.

The chain uses TRBV18 and TRBJ1-1, with 7 bases fitting TRBD1. Trimming at V came to 0 bases and at J to 1 base, leaving 5 bases not matched to a gene. The CDR3 totals 16 residues. Per the germline V gene, CDR1 is KGHSH and CDR2 is LQKENI. CDR3 nucleotide sequence: TGTGCCAGCTCACCACCGAGTTGGACAGGGAACACTGAAGCTTTCTTT. Amino acids: CASSPPSWTGNTEAFF.

This chain connects TRBV7-5 to TRBJ1-3; the D call in the table, TRBD1, was not verified against the DNA. TRBV7-5 is described as a pseudogene. This CDR3 region has 15 residues. The CDR3: CARSPGQTSGNTIYF. CDR3 bases: TGTGCCAGAAGTCCAGGACAAACCTCTGGAAACACCATATATTTT.

The chain uses TRBV6-5 and TRBJ1-2; tentatively, D is TRBD1 (6 bases). The CDR3 runs to 11 residues. CDR1 is MNHEY, CDR2 SVGAGI, per germline. Trimming left V 9 bases short and J 14 bases short, with 19 bases between. The CDR3 is CASNYPGAETF. As DNA, the CDR3 is TGTGCCAGTAATTACCCAGGGGCAGAGACCTTC.

The chain recombines TRBV2 with TRBJ1-5, with TRBD1 matching 11 bases. The germline gives CDR1 SNHLY, CDR2 FYNNEI. This CDR3 has 16 residues. V gave up 6 bases and J gave up 2 bases; unmatched junction bases: 6. CDR3 bases: TGTGCCAGCAGACCCGGGACAGGGGGTGGCAATCAGCCCCAGCATTTT. Translating gives CASRPGTGGGNQPQHF.

This chain uses TRBV28 with TRBJ2-5, with 7 bases aligning to TRBD1. The CDR3 contains 15 residues. Germline CDR1 and CDR2: MDHEN and SYDVKM. V gave up 8 bases and J gave up 5 bases; unmatched junction bases: 14. In nucleotides, the CDR3 is TGTGCCAGCGGCCTGAACAGGGGATCGGGGGAGACCCAGTACTTC. Protein sequence: CASGLNRGSGETQYF.

This clone was seen more than once but under ten times. This chain uses TRBV6-5 with TRBJ2-3; D remains unclear. The germline V and J ends were trimmed by 7 bases and 5 bases, with 16 bases remaining between them. The CDR3 is 14 amino acids. The germline gives CDR1 MNHEY, CDR2 SVGAGI. The CDR3 sequence: CASTPSPEQDTQYF. The CDR3 bases are TGTGCCAGCACCCCAAGCCCCGAGCAAGATACGCAGTATTTT.

The genes are TRBV6-6 and TRBJ2-7; TRBD2 matches 10 bases. Per the germline V gene, CDR1 is MNHNY and CDR2 is SVGAGI (reference sequence). The J segment lost 6 bases and the V segment lost 2 bases, leaving 7 bases of the junction unmatched. The CDR3 has 15 amino acids. CDR3 protein: CASSYPSGRAAEQYF. The CDR3 DNA reads TGTGCCAGCAGTTACCCCAGCGGGAGGGCCGCCGAGCAGTACTTC.

CDR3 residues: CASSSRGGQNNEQFF. The CDR3 DNA is TGTGCCAGCAGTTCCCGTGGGGGCCAGAACAATGAGCAGTTCTTC. This chain joins TRBV7-2 and TRBJ2-1; possible D gene TRBD1, 6 bases. The germline V gene encodes CDR1 SGHTA and CDR2 FQGNSA. V shed 6 bases and J shed 5 bases, with 17 bases lying between them. The CDR3 runs to 15 residues.

V gene TRBV11-2 combines with J gene TRBJ2-5; 9 bases align to TRBD1. The V segment lost 5 bases and the J segment 5 bases; nucleotides outside the gene matches: 6. The CDR3 sequence is 14 residues long. CDR1 and CDR2 from the germline V gene are SGHAT and FQNNGV. CDR3 loop: CASSPGQGIETQYF. The CDR3 coding sequence is TGTGCCAGCAGCCCAGGACAGGGGATTGAGACCCAGTACTTC.

V usage is TRBV5-1 and J usage is TRBJ1-6; 8 bases are a match to TRBD1. This CDR3 has 14 amino acids. V lost 3 bases and J lost 6; bases outside the gene matches: 2. Germline V gene lookup returns CDR1 SGHRS and CDR2 YFSETQ. The chain's CDR3 is CASSSDRANSPLHF. CDR3 nucleotide sequence: TGCGCCAGCAGCTCGGACAGGGCTAATTCACCCCTCCACTTT.

The rearrangement uses TRBV19 and TRBJ1-2; D remains unclear. With 1 base removed from V and 8 bases from J, the gap between germline ends came to 11 bases. Germline CDR1 is LNHDA and CDR2 is SQIVND (reference sequence). There are 13 residues in the CDR3. CDR3 region: CASSIGPGYGYTF. CDR3 coding DNA: TGTGCCAGTAGTATAGGACCGGGGTACGGCTACACCTTC.

As regards this clone: The identical CDR3 is also encoded by other nucleotide sequences in the sample. The V call is TRBV3-1 (or the pseudogene TRBV3-2), the J call TRBJ2-1; 10 nucleotides align to TRBD2. The CDR3 extends over 14 amino acids. V dropped 4 bases and J dropped 6; count of bases not matched to a gene: 3. Germline loops: CDR1 LGHDT, CDR2 YNNKEL (reference sequence). For the CDR3, the DNA is TGTGCCAGCAGCCGCCTAGCGGGGGTCAATGAGCAGTTCTTC. This translates into CASSRLAGVNEQFF.

On this clone itself: Within the sample, other DNA sequences also encode this same CDR3. The gene calls are TRBV9 and TRBJ2-1; 10 bases are a match to TRBD2. Germline V gene sequence: CDR1 SGDLS, CDR2 YYNGEE. The CDR3 is 15 residues long. Trimming at V came to 4 bases and at J to 4 bases, leaving 5 bases not matched to a gene. In nucleotides, the CDR3 is TGTGCCAGCAGCTCTAGCGGGAGTTCTTACAATGAGCAGTTCTTC. Translating gives CASSSSGSSYNEQFF.

This chain joins TRBV20-1 and TRBJ2-3; D uncertain. Germline CDR1 reads DFQATT; CDR2 reads SNEGSKA (reference sequence). V lost 4 bases to trimming and J lost 3 bases, with 5 bases between them. This CDR3 is 11 amino acids long. CDR3 bases: TGCAGTGCTATCCTGACAGATACGCAGTATTTT. Encoded protein: CSAILTDTQYF.

This chain links TRBV5-1 with TRBJ2-7; D uncertain. CDR1 and CDR2 from the germline V gene are SGHRS and YFSETQ. CDR3 length: 16 amino acids. The V end was cut by 0 bases, the J end by 2 bases, with 15 bases between. CDR3 sequence (DNA): TGCGCCAGCAGCTTGGGTCCTGGAGACTCCACCTACGAGCAGTACTTC. It codes for CASSLGPGDSTYEQYF.

The count of this clone is one. This chain links TRBV6-5 with TRBJ2-7; 10 bases align to TRBD2. Trimming took 4 bases from V and 3 from J; bases not matched to a gene: 0. Germline V gives CDR1 MNHEY, CDR2 SVGAGI. The CDR3 is 13 amino acids. CDR3 nucleotides: TGTGCCAGCAGTTCTAGCGGGAGCTACGAGCAGTACTTC. This translates into CASSSSGSYEQYF.

CDR3 region: CASTMSGVETQYF. CDR3 in DNA: TGTGCCAGCACCATGTCAGGCGTGGAGACCCAGTACTTC. This rearrangement joins TRBV11-2 to TRBJ2-5; D gene unclear. This CDR3 is built from 13 residues. Looked up from germline, CDR1 is SGHAT and CDR2 is FQNNGV. V lost 7 bases to trimming and J lost 5 bases, with 14 bases between them.

This chain uses TRBV18 with TRBJ1-1; D is unresolved. Trimming cost V 7 bases and J 7 bases, with 19 bases left between them. Germline V gene data show CDR1 as KGHSH and CDR2 as LQKENI. The CDR3 length is 14 residues. The chain's CDR3 is CASLPVKLLSEAFF. In nucleotides, the CDR3 is TGTGCCAGCTTGCCCGTTAAACTGTTAAGTGAAGCTTTCTTT.

The chain links TRBV6-2 or TRBV6-3 to TRBJ1-1; 10 bases agree with TRBD1. The CDR3 runs 16 residues. Germline trimming cut 2 bases from V and 4 bases from J; bases unmatched to any gene: 7. Germline CDR1 reads MNHEY; CDR2 reads SVGEGT. CDR3 DNA: TGTGCCAGCAGTTACCAAACCGGGACAGGGGTCACTGAAGCTTTCTTT. Translating it yields CASSYQTGTGVTEAFF.

The genes are TRBV5-5 and TRBJ1-1; D is perhaps TRBD1 (6 bases). V was pared by 0 bases and J by 3 bases, with 9 bases between. Germline V gives CDR1 SGHKS, CDR2 YYEKEE (reference sequence). This CDR3 spans 14 amino acids. The CDR3 region has the DNA TGTGCCAGCAGCTTGGTCCCAGGGGACACTGAAGCTTTCTTT. Translating it yields CASSLVPGDTEAFF.

The gene calls are TRBV3-1 (or the pseudogene TRBV3-2) and TRBJ2-1; TRBD2 matches at 7 bases. The length of the CDR3 is 13 residues. CDR1 and CDR2 from the germline V gene are LGHDT and YNNKEL (reference sequence). V gave up 3 bases and J gave up 9 bases; unmatched junction bases: 5. Here the CDR3 reads CASSHNPGGEQFF. The DNA for the CDR3 is TGTGCCAGCAGCCATAACCCGGGGGGTGAGCAGTTCTTC.

The rearrangement links TRBV7-8 to TRBJ2-7; D perhaps matches TRBD1 (6 bases). The CDR3 runs 14 residues. CDR1 and CDR2 from the germline V gene are SGHVS and FQNEAQ. V dropped 7 bases and J dropped 3 bases, with 16 bases sitting between them. The CDR3 DNA follows: TGTGCCAGCACCGTACAGGGTTTTGGCTACGAGCAGTACTTC. It translates to CASTVQGFGYEQYF.

CDR3 sequence reads: CASSSPSARGNEQFF. The CDR3, as DNA: TGTGCCAGCAGTTCCCCTTCCGCCAGGGGCAATGAGCAGTTCTTC. The chain joins TRBV6-2 or TRBV6-3 to TRBJ2-1, with a weak D call TRBD1 (6 bases). The germline V gene encodes CDR1 MNHEY and CDR2 SVGEGT. This CDR3 spans 15 amino acids. Between the trimmed V and J ends, which lost 4 bases and 6 bases, there was a span of 16 bases.

J is TRBJ1-2 and V is TRBV9, with D perhaps TRBD1 (6 bases). V gave up 3 bases and J gave up 7 bases, with 19 bases separating them. Germline-derived CDR1 and CDR2 are SGDLS and YYNGEE. This CDR3 region has 15 residues. CDR3 nucleotide sequence: TGTGCCAGCAGCGCCCAAGGGGCCCGAGGGGGTGGCTACACCTTC. It translates to CASSAQGARGGGYTF.